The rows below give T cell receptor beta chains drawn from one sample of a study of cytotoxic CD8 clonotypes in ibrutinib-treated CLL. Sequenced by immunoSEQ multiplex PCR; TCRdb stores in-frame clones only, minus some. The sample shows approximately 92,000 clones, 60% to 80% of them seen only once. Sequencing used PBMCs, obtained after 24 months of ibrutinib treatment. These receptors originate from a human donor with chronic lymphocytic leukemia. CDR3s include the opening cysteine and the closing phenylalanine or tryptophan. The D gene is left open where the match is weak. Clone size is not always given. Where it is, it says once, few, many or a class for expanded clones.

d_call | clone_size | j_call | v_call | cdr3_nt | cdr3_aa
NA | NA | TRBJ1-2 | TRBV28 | TGTGCCAGCGCGGGGCCTAACTATGGCTACACCTTC | CASAGPNYGYTF
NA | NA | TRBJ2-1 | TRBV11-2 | TGTGCCAGCAGCTTAGCAGGGGGGGCGGGCCGCTCCTACAATGAGCAGTTCTTC | CASSLAGGAGRSYNEQFF
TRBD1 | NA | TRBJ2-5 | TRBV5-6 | TGTGCCAGCAGTGCGACAGGGGCCGGAGAGACCCAGTACTTC | CASSATGAGETQYF
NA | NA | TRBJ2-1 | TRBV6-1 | TGTGCCTGCCGACCGGGATCTCTTGAGCAGTTCTTC | CACRPGSLEQFF
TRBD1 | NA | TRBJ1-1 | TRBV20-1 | TGCAGTGCGTACAGGGGGACTGAAGCTTTCTTT | CSAYRGTEAFF
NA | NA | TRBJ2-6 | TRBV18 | TGTGCCAGCTCACCGACTAGACAGGGTGCCTCTGGGGCCAACGTCCTGACTTTC | CASSPTRQGASGANVLTF
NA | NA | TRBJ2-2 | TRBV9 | TGTGCCAGCAGCGCCCTTGGAAGGGCTTCGAACACCGGGGAGCTGTTTTTT | CASSALGRASNTGELFF
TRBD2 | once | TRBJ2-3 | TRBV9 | TGTGCCAGCAGCGTAGTCACTAGCGGACGCACAGATACGCAGTATTTT | CASSVVTSGRTDTQYF
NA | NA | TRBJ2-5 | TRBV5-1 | TGCGCCAGCAGCTTGGGGACGGGGCAAGAGACCCAGTACTTC | CASSLGTGQETQYF
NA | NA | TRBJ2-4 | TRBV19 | TGTGCCAGTAGTAGTGAGGGGTCAGCCAAAAACATTCAGTACTTC | CASSSEGSAKNIQYF
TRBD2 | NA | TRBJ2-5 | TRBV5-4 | TGTGCCAGCAGCTTGGGGCTAGCGGGTTACCGCAAAGAGACCCAGTACTTC | CASSLGLAGYRKETQYF
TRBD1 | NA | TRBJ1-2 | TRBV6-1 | TGTGCCAGCAGTGAAGCTCCGACAGGGCACTATGGCTACACCTTC | CASSEAPTGHYGYTF
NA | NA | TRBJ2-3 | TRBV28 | TGTGCCAGCAGTTTAGAAACCAGGCGGCGAATTAGCACAGATACGCAGTATTTT | CASSLETRRRISTDTQYF
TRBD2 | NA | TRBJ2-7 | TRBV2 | TGTGCCAGCAGACTAGCGGGGGCCTACGAGCAGTACTTC | CASRLAGAYEQYF
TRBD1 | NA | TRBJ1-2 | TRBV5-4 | TGTGCCAGCAGCTTGGTGGACAGGGACTATGGCTACACCTTC | CASSLVDRDYGYTF
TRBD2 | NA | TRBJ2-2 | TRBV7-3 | TGTGCCAGCAGCCCCTCCGGCCTAGCGGGAGTACCCGGGGAGCTGTTTTTT | CASSPSGLAGVPGELFF
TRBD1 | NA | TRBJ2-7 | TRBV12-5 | TGTGCTAGTGGTTTGGTACTTGGACAGGGGGATTATGAGCAGTACTTC | CASGLVLGQGDYEQYF
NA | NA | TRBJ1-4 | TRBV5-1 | TGCGCCAGCAGCTTGGTTCCAACTAATGAAAAACTGTTTTTT | CASSLVPTNEKLFF
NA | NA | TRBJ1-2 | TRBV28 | TGTGCCAGCAGTGGCTCGGGAGGGGTTCGGGGTACCTATGGCTACACCTTC | CASSGSGGVRGTYGYTF
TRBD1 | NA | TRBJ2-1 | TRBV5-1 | TGCGCCAGCAGCTTAAGGGGACAGGGTACCTACAATGAGCAGTTCTTC | CASSLRGQGTYNEQFF
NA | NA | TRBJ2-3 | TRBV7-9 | TGTGCCAGCAGCTTTGGTACTCGGCACACAGATACGCAGTATTTT | CASSFGTRHTDTQYF
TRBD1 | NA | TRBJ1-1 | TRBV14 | TGTGCCAGCAGCCAATCTCGGTCAGGGGGCATTGAAGCTTTCTTT | CASSQSRSGGIEAFF
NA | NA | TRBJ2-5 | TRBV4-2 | TGTGCCAGCAGCAGGGGCCCCGGGCCCGAAGAGACCCAGTACTTC | CASSRGPGPEETQYF
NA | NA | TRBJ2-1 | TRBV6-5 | TGTGCCAGCACCTTCAGGTGGGAATCCAATGAGCAGTTCTTC | CASTFRWESNEQFF
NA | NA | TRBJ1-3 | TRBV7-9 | TGTGCCAGCACCGCGAGCGGCTCTGGAAACACCATATATTTT | CASTASGSGNTIYF
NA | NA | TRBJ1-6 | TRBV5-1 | TGCGCCAGCAGCTTGGCGGAGGGGGGCTCCTATAATTCACCCCTCCACTTT | CASSLAEGGSYNSPLHF
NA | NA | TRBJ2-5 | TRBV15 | TGTGCCACCAGTGGGAACAGGGGAGGAGAGACCCAGTACTTC | CATSGNRGGETQYF
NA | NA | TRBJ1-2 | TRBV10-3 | TGTGCCATCAGGGCCGGGACTGACTATGGCTACACCTTC | CAIRAGTDYGYTF
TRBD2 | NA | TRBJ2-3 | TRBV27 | TGTGCCAGCAGTGTCTCTAGCGGGAGGGCGTCAGATACGCAGTATTTT | CASSVSSGRASDTQYF
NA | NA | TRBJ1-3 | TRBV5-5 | TGTGCCAGCAGCTCGGGATGGGGTGCCGGAAACACCATATATTTT | CASSSGWGAGNTIYF
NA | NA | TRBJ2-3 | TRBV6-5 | TGTGCCAGCAGTTACTCGAGGGCGTCAGATACGCAGTATTTT | CASSYSRASDTQYF
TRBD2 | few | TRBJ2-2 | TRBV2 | TGTGCCAGCAGTGTTCCGAGGATGCGGGAGAGTGTGGCCGGGGAGCTGTTTTTT | CASSVPRMRESVAGELFF